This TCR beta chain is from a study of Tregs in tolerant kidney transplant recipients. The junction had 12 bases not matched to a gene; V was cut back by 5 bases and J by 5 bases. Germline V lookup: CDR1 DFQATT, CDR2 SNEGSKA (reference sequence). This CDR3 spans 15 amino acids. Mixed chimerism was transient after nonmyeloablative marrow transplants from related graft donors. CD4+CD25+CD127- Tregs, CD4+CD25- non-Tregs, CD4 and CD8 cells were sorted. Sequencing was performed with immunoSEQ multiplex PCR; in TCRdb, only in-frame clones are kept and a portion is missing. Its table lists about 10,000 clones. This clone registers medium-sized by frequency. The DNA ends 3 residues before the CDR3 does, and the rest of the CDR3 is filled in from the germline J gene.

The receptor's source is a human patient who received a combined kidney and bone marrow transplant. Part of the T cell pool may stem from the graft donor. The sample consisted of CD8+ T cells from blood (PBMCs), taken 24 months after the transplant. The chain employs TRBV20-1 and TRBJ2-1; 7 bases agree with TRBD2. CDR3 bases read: TGCAGTGCTTACCCCTACCGTCTAGCGGACAATGAG. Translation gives CSAYPYRLADNE. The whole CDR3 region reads CSAYPYRLADNEQFF.